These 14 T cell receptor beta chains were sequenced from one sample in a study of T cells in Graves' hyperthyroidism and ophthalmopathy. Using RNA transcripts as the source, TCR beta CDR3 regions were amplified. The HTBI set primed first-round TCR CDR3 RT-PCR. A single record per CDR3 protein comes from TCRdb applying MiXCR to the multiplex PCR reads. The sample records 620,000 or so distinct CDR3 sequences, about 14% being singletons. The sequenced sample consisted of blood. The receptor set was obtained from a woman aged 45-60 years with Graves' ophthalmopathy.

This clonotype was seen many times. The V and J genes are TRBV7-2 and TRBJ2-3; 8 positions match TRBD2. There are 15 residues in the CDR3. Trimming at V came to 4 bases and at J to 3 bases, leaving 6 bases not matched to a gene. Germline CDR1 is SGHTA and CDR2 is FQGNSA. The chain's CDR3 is CASSSVSGVTDTQYF. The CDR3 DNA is TGTGCCAGCAGCTCCGTTAGCGGGGTAACAGATACGCAGTATTTT.

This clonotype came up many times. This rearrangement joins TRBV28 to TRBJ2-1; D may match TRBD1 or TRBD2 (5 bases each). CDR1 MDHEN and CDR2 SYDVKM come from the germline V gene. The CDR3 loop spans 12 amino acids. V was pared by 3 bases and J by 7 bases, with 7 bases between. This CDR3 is CASSFWGNEQFF. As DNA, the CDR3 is TGTGCCAGCAGTTTTTGGGGGAATGAGCAGTTCTTC.

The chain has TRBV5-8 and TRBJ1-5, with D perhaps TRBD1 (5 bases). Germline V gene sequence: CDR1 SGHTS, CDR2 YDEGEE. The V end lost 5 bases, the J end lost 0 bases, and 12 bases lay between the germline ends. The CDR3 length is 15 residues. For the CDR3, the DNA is TGTGCCAGCAGGGCGTGGGGGGGTAGCAATCAGCCCCAGCATTTT. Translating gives CASRAWGGSNQPQHF.

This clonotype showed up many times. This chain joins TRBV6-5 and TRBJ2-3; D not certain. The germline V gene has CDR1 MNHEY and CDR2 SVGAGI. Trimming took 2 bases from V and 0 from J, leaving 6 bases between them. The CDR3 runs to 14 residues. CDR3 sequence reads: CASSYPTSTDTQYF. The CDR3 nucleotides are TGTGCCAGCAGTTACCCGACAAGCACAGATACGCAGTATTTT.

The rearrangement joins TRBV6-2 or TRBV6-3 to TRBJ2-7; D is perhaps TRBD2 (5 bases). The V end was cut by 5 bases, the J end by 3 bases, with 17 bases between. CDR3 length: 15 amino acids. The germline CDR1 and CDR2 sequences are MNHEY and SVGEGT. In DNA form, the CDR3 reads TGTGCCAGCAGTCCCTGGACTGGCGAATTCTACGAGCAGTACTTC. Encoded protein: CASSPWTGEFYEQYF.

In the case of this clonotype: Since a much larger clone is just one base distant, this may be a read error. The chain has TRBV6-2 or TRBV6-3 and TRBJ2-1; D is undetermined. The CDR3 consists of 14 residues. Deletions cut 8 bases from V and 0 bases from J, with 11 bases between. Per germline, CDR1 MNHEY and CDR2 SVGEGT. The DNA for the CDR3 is TGTGCCAGCGGTCTCCGAAGCTCCTACAATGAGCAGTTCTTC. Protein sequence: CASGLRSSYNEQFF.

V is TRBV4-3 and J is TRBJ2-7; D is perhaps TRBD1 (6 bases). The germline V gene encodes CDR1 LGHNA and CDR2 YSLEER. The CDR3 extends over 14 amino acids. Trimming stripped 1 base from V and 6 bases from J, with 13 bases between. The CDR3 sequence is CASSQGLRGSEQYF. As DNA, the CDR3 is TGCGCCAGCAGCCAAGGACTTAGGGGGTCCGAGCAGTACTTC.

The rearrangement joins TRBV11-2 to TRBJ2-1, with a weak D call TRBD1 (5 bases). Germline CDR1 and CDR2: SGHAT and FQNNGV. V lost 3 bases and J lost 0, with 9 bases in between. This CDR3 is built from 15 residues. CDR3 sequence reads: CASSLGLTSYNEQFF. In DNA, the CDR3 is TGTGCCAGCAGCTTGGGGCTGACCTCCTACAATGAGCAGTTCTTC.

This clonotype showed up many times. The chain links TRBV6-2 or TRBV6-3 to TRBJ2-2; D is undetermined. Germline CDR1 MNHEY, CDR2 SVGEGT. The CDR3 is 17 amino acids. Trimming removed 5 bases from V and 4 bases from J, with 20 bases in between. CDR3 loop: CASSPRLASRTTGELFF. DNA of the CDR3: TGTGCCAGCAGTCCCCGACTGGCTTCGCGAACCACCGGGGAGCTGTTTTTT.

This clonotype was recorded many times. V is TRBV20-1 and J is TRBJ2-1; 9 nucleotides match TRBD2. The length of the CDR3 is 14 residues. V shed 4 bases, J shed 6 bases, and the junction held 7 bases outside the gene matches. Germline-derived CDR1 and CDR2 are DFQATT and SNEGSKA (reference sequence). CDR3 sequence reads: CSATASGNRNEQFF. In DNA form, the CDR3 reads TGCAGTGCTACCGCTAGCGGGAATCGCAATGAGCAGTTCTTC.

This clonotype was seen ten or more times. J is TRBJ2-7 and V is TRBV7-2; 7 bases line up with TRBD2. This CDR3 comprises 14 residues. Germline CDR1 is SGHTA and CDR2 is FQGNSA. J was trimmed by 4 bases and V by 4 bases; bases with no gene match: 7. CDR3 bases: TGTGCCAGCAGCTCAAGCGGGGACTCATACGAGCAGTACTTC. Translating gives CASSSSGDSYEQYF.

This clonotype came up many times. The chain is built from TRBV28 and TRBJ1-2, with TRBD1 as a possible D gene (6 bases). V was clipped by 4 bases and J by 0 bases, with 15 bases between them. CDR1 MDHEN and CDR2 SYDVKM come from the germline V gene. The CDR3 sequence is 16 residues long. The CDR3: CASSSGQTLANYGYTF. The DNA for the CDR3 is TGTGCCAGCAGTTCCGGACAGACCTTAGCTAACTATGGCTACACCTTC.

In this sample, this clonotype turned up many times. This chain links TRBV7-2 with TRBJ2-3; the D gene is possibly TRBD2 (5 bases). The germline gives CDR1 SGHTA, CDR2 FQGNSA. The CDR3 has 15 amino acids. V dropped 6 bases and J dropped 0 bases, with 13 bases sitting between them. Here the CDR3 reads CASRNTRVSTDTQYF. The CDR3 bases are TGTGCCAGCAGAAACACGCGGGTTAGCACAGATACGCAGTATTTT.

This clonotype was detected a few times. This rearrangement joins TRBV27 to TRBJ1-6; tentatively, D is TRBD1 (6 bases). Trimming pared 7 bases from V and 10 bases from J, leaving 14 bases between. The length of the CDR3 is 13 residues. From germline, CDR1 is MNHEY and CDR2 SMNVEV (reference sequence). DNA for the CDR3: TGTGCCAGCACCCTAAGGGGGTCCTCACCCCTCCACTTT. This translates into CASTLRGSSPLHF.